The 6 T cell receptor beta chains below were found in one sample sequenced in a study of cytotoxic CD8 clonotypes in ibrutinib-treated CLL. Repertoires were generated with immunoSEQ multiplex PCR, while TCRdb's copy carries only in-frame clones and drops some. Of tens of thousands of clones listed, roughly 80% were seen once; the top ten hold around 5%. Sequencing was performed on PBMCs, taken after 12 months of ibrutinib treatment. These receptors originate from a human donor with chronic lymphocytic leukemia.

This clone was observed a few times. The genes are TRBV30 and TRBJ1-3, with D unclear. V lost 2 bases and J 3 bases, leaving 5 bases between the germline ends. The CDR3 consists of 12 residues. CDR1 is GTSNPN, CDR2 SVGIG, per germline (reference sequence). CDR3 in amino acids: CAWSSGGNTIYF. The CDR3 bases are TGTGCCTGGAGTTCTGGTGGAAACACCATATATTTT.

This chain connects TRBV28 to TRBJ1-2; D possibly corresponds to TRBD1 (6 bases). The CDR3 has 16 amino acids. V lost 4 bases, J lost 4 bases, and 19 bases lay in between. Germline V gives CDR1 MDHEN, CDR2 SYDVKM. The CDR3 DNA follows: TGTGCCAGCAGTTCCCAGGACAGCCTACCTCGCTATGGCTACACCTTC. This gives the protein CASSSQDSLPRYGYTF.

The genes are TRBV28 and TRBJ2-6; D may be TRBD2 (6 bases). The CDR3 is made up of 15 amino acids. Per germline, CDR1 MDHEN and CDR2 SYDVKM. With 2 bases removed from V and 4 bases from J, the gap between germline ends came to 9 bases. The chain's CDR3 is CASSLAGSGANVLTF. The CDR3 DNA reads as TGTGCCAGCAGTTTAGCGGGGTCGGGGGCCAACGTCCTGACTTTC.

This sequence joins TRBV9 and TRBJ2-3; TRBD2 is a possible D gene (6 bases). The germline V and J ends were trimmed by 3 bases and 6 bases, with 17 bases remaining between them. This CDR3 comprises 15 residues. Germline CDR1 reads SGDLS; CDR2 reads YYNGEE. CDR3 sequence: CASSGGLFTMDTQYF. CDR3 DNA: TGTGCCAGCAGCGGGGGACTTTTTACGATGGATACGCAGTATTTT.

CDR3 in DNA: TGTGCCAGCTCACCACCGGGACAGGGAGGCTACGAGCAGTACTTC. It encodes CASSPPGQGGYEQYF. The V and J genes are TRBV18 and TRBJ2-7, with TRBD1 identical over 9 bases. V shed 0 bases and J 3 bases; nucleotides not matched to a gene: 3. The germline V gene encodes CDR1 KGHSH and CDR2 LQKENI. The CDR3 runs to 15 residues. Filled out from reference TRBV18 and TRBJ2-7, the complete variable domain reads NAGVMQNPRHLVRRRGQEARLRCSPMKGHSHVYWYRQLPEEGLKFMVYLQKENIIDESGMPKERFSAEFPKEGPSILRIQQVVRGDSAAYFCASSPPGQGGYEQYFGPGTRLTVT.

V usage is TRBV18 and J usage is TRBJ2-2; possibly TRBD1 for D (6 bases). CDR3 length: 15 residues. Germline loops: CDR1 KGHSH, CDR2 LQKENI. The germline V and J ends were trimmed by 3 bases and 7 bases, with 15 bases remaining between them. The CDR3 protein is CASSPGTTMDGELFF. CDR3 coding DNA: TGTGCCAGCTCACCCGGGACAACGATGGACGGGGAGCTGTTTTTT. Combining the CDR3 with reference TRBV18 and TRBJ2-2 gives the whole variable domain NAGVMQNPRHLVRRRGQEARLRCSPMKGHSHVYWYRQLPEEGLKFMVYLQKENIIDESGMPKERFSAEFPKEGPSILRIQQVVRGDSAAYFCASSPGTTMDGELFFGEGSRLTVL.